This T cell receptor (beta chain) was sequenced during a study of T cell repertoires in cytomegalovirus infection. Overall study context: Public TCR beta signatures marked donors with CMV infection and the matching HLA. Overall study results and limits: Carriers of CMV plus the relevant HLA were identified by cumulative public TCR beta family frequency. Dominating the ex vivo response were HLA-C-restricted CMV-specific TCR beta clonotypes.

With V trimmed by 3 bases and J by 4 bases, 7 bases remained unmatched. The CDR3 runs 15 residues. Germline assignment: CDR1 SGHTA and CDR2 FQGNSA. TCRdb used MiXCR to reprocess the reads, holding one entry per CDR3 protein. Among 200,000 to 300,000 distinct CDR3 sequences listed, approximately 9% were seen once. This clonotype was recorded many times. Its specificity is unknown. V and J are TRBV7-2 and TRBJ2-3; 7 bases are shared with TRBD2. The sequenced sample was PBMCs. This receptor was taken from a human donor in good health (CMV status not recorded). Some clones in this sample may be carry-over from other donors' samples. The CDR3 coding sequence is TGTGCCAGCAGCTTGGGGGGGAGGGCAGCAGATACGCAGTATTTT. Its protein is CASSLGGRAADTQYF. The full variable domain, with the rest looked up from reference TRBV7-2 and TRBJ2-3, is GAGVSQSPSNKVTEKGKDVELRCDPISGHTALYWYRQSLGQGLEFLIYFQGNSAPDKSGLPSDRFSAERTGGSVSTLTIQRTQQEDSAVYLCASSLGGRAADTQYFGPGTRLTVL.